This TCR beta chain derives from a study of regulatory T cells in long-lasting Graves disease. General study results and limits: Repertoires from persistent disease leaned toward TRBV28, TRBJ1-2 and TRBJ2-5. Study was limited to peripheral blood, excluding thyroid tissue.

Through Arm-PCR of CDR3 regions and iRepertoire HTBI primers, TCR beta libraries were built. TCRdb reanalysed the multiplex PCR reads using MiXCR and keeps one entry per CDR3 protein. The data show 350,000 to 500,000 distinct CDR3 sequences, under 25% seen once. The sample's time point: persistent/refractory GD, antithyroid drugs over 5 years with positive TRAb. There was RNA extracted from PBMCs, and the TCR library was made from it. All patients originated from an endocrinology department located in Xi'an, China. Trimming cost V 6 bases and J 0 bases, with 10 bases left between them. The germline CDR1 and CDR2 sequences are SGHNT and YYREEE (reference sequence). The CDR3 is 13 residues long. This clonotype appeared a few times. What it binds is not known.

This chain links TRBV5-4 with TRBJ2-7; D might be TRBD2 (5 bases). The TCR sequence derives from a female donor with Graves disease. The sample here was peripheral blood mononuclear cells (PBMCs), taken when the disease was refractory, from a patient treated with antithyroid drugs. CDR3 sequence (DNA): TGTGCCAGCAAGGCTAGCAGCTCCTACGAGCAGTACTTC. Amino acids: CASKASSSYEQYF.